The TCR beta chain described here comes from a study of blood T cells in healthy people across ages (dated by TCRdb to between 2014 and 2017). For context, the study as a whole: In model experiments, roughly one uniquely barcoded TCR beta cDNA molecule per two T cells was captured by template switching. To avoid experimental bias, donors of different ages were distributed randomly across sequencing lanes. Using the same blood draw, the study looked at two additional independent replicas of 1 million unique cDNA reads for two donors, one aged 18 to 30 and the other aged 80 or older. The donors were divided into four age groups: young (average approximately 15 years), middle-aged (about 39), aged (approximately 62) and long-lived (roughly 82). The study measured age-related changes in TCR beta repertoire diversity using deep sequencing normalized with unique cDNA molecular identifiers.

Donors were roughly 40 systemically healthy Caucasian individuals from Russia aged roughly 6 to 95 years. Each donor gave ten milliliters of peripheral blood, collected into EDTA-treated Vacutainer tubes. Ficoll-Paque density-gradient centrifugation was used to isolate PBMCs, with at least 7 million per sample. Total RNA, at least 5 micrograms per sample, was extracted from PBMCs with Trizol reagent. For every donor, flow cytometry on a PBMC aliquot measured the percentage of naive CD45RAhigh/CD27high T cells. Concerning this clonotype: This clone's antigen is unknown. No qualities accompany the bases; no much larger clone lies one base away.

Including the terminal cysteine and phenylalanine, the CDR3 comprises 21 residues. The kept DNA is CDR3 alone, 63 bases in frame from the first base. CDR1 and CDR2, looked up from the germline V gene (reference sequence), are DFQATT and SNEGSKA. Between the V and J ends, shortened by 0 bases and 2 bases respectively, the junction contains 29 bases. The protocol used for the library was 5' RACE. Sequencing took place on an Illumina HiSeq 2500. A second 7 to 11 cycle PCR used a sample-barcoded 5' primer and a J-beta primer mix. Each TCR beta cDNA molecule received a unique molecular identifier from a template-switch 5' adaptor carrying 12 random nucleotides. At least 2.5 million CDR3-containing paired-end reads were obtained from each sample. First-strand cDNA was synthesized from all RNA with the Mint cDNA synthesis kit, primed by a TRBC-specific oligonucleotide. After uracil-DNA glycosylase treatment, a first 18-cycle PCR used universal primers M1SS and BC2_uni_R on all cDNA. For the original study's pipeline: For normalization, 1 million high-quality reads, each with a distinct molecular identifier, were randomly selected from each sample. Reads with shared molecular identifiers were discarded instead of being binned into consensus sequences. CDR3 identification, clonotype clustering and error correction used MiTCR with a Q25 quality threshold and the strictest error-elimination algorithm. A nonparametric unseen species model with Euler transformation was used to estimate lower-bound total TCR beta diversity. TCRdb reprocessing: public reads trimmed at Q25 with fastp, clones called with MiXCR, in-frame beta chains kept. Rows are combined by CDR3 protein, so each entry shows the most common genes and DNA. These V and J calls originate from TCRdb's pipeline instead of the authors' own analysis. The sample profile shows approximately 1.5 million distinct CDR3 sequences; less than 45% of them were found once. The ten most abundant clones make up about 3.8% of the sample.

Study-wide conclusions, independent of this receptor: Observed TCR beta diversity correlated strongly with the percentage of naive T cells measured by flow cytometry. Estimates of total diversity based on one million sequenced T cells were considered lower bounds and underestimates. The long-lived group showed more naive CD4+ T cells, fewer expanded clones and increased TCR diversity than the aged group, suggesting age selection. Since profiling was done on bulk unsorted PBMCs, naive and antigen-experienced compartments could not be conclusively compared. Donor CMV infection status was unknown, potentially confounding age-related changes in expanded clonotypes. As age increased, observed TCR beta diversity per million T cells dropped in a roughly linear way, and a significant reduction was already evident by age around 41.

This chain is built from TRBV20-1 and TRBJ2-1; the D gene is perhaps TRBD2, from 6 matching bases. Sequenced sample: blood. The clonotype comes from a woman aged 18-35 years in good health. The DNA sequence reads TGCAGTGCTAGAGATGGGACTCCGGGACGCATTCCAATCCTGGCCTACAATGAGCAGTTCTTC. Protein translation: CSARDGTPGRIPILAYNEQFF.